The 5 T cell receptor beta chains given below trace back to one sample, sequenced in a study of tissue T cells after allogeneic stem cell transplantation. The data were produced by immunoSEQ multiplex PCR, yet TCRdb's version contains in-frame clones alone and is incomplete. The table has some 4,000 clones, approximately 51% seen once. As to time point: mouse harvest day 7 after allogeneic transplant. The graft held 10^6 splenic CD5+ T cells and 10^7 T-cell-depleted bone marrow cells. The sample comprised lymph node tissue. The receptors were gathered from a female BALB/c mouse given C57BL/6 T cells with graft-versus-host disease after an allogeneic hematopoietic cell transplant.

For this clone: Genes and germline are mouse. The missing CDR3 end, 1 residue past where the read stops, is filled in from the germline J gene. This sequence joins TRBV13-3 and TRBJ2-7; the match to TRBD2 covers 9 bases. CDR1 and CDR2 from the germline V gene are NNHDY and SYVADS. This CDR3 has 13 amino acids. V lost 6 bases to trimming and J lost 5 bases; unmatched junction nucleotides: 6. This chain's CDR3 is CASITTGGDEQYF. Incomplete CDR3 DNA: TGTGCCAGCATTACGACTGGGGGAGATGAACAGTAC.

Note on this clone: Gene and germline names: mouse. The observed sequence ends 1 residue before the CDR3 terminus, with the missing tail filled in from the germline J gene. The chain combines TRBV26 with TRBJ2-5; D call uncertain. The V and J ends lost 6 bases and 0 bases respectively, with 7 bases between them. The CDR3 length is 13 residues. Germline assignment: CDR1 KGHPV and CDR2 FQNQEV (reference sequence). CDR3 loop: CASSSVNQDTQYF. Partial CDR3 DNA: TGTGCCAGCAGCTCAGTTAACCAAGACACCCAGTAC.

As regards this clone: Mouse gene names and germline throughout. Coverage ceases 1 residue before the CDR3 finishes, and the germline J gene fills in the end. The J gene is TRBJ2-4, the V gene TRBV19, with 10 bases aligning to TRBD2. V shed 7 bases and J 1 base; nucleotides not matched to a gene: 0. The CDR3 contains 13 residues. Germline-derived CDR1 and CDR2 are FNHDT and SITEND (reference sequence). The CDR3 DNA, read in part, is TGTGCCAGCGGACTGGGGGGTCAAAACACCTTGTAC. It codes for CASGLGGQNTLY. The whole CDR3 region reads CASGLGGQNTLYF. Full variable domain (outside the CDR3, taken from reference TRBV19 and TRBJ2-4): GGIITQTPKFLIGQEGQKLTLKCQQNFNHDTMYWYRQDSGKGLRLIYYSITENDLQKGDLSEGYDASREKKSSFSLTVTSAQKNEMAVFLCASGLGGQNTLYFGAGTRLSVL.

About this clone itself: These gene names are mouse names. The read is 1 residue too short to cover the CDR3 end, so that end is filled in from the germline J gene. The V gene is TRBV4, the J gene TRBJ1-6; 8 positions agree with TRBD1. TRBJ1-6 is identified as an open reading frame with a role that is uncertain. Germline-derived CDR1 and CDR2 are LGHDT and YNNKQL (reference sequence). The CDR3 sequence is 14 residues long. V gave up 4 bases and J gave up 8 bases; unmatched junction bases: 4. Here the CDR3 reads CASSSGQGYSPLYF. The part of the CDR3 DNA that was read is TGTGCCAGCAGCTCCGGACAGGGCTATTCGCCCCTCTAC.

This clone is labeled as medium-sized. Germline and genes: mouse. The read ends 1 residue early relative to the CDR3; the germline J gene fills the gap. This chain joins TRBV13-3 and TRBJ2-7; D gene unclear. CDR1 NNHDY and CDR2 SYVADS come from the germline V gene. The CDR3 is made up of 13 amino acids. Trimming shortened V by 0 bases and J by 0 bases, and 4 bases separated the two germline ends. The CDR3 region is CASSDAVSYEQYF. Partial CDR3 DNA: TGTGCCAGCAGTGATGCGGTCTCCTATGAACAGTAC.